A selection of T cell receptor beta chains follows, all from one sample in a study of CD8 T cells in Susac syndrome. One entry per CDR3 protein, called by TCRdb with MiXCR from the immunoSEQ multiplex PCR reads. The sample has about 150,000 distinct CDR3 sequences; approximately 94% are singletons. Sequenced input: CD4+ T cells from PBMCs. The source of these receptors is a human donor in good health. Each CDR3 is given with its conserved first and last residue.

TRBJ1-1,TRBV30,CAWTPDVYTEAFF
TRBJ1-5,TRBV12-3/TRBV12-4,CASSVKGVLDNQPQHF
TRBJ1-1,TRBV29-1,CSVGGRLNTEAFF
TRBJ1-1,TRBV4-1,CASSQYDRYTEAFF
TRBJ1-2,TRBV18,CASSPAHGTDYGYTF
TRBJ2-1,TRBV5-1,CASSPGTSGRFNEQFF
TRBJ2-1,TRBV20-1,CSASPGPQQFF
TRBJ2-1,TRBV6-6,CASSYQNNEQFF
TRBJ1-1,TRBV21-1,CASSNYRGCTEAFF
TRBJ1-2,TRBV24-1,CATSDVGQHYGYTF
TRBJ2-7,TRBV30,CAWNRNYEQYF
TRBJ1-3,TRBV11-2,CASSLYPPSSGNTIYF
TRBJ2-1,TRBV5-1,CASSLVGGSHNEQFF
TRBJ2-3,TRBV27,CASSWRESADTQYF
TRBJ2-5,TRBV7-2,CASRSWTSGTLQETQYF
TRBJ2-6,TRBV9,CASSVTSSGANVLTF
TRBJ1-1,TRBV3-1,CASSQAWRHTEAFF
TRBJ2-5,TRBV12-3/TRBV12-4,CASSRQNQETQYF
TRBJ1-2,TRBV7-9,CASSPGTENYGYTF
TRBJ1-6,TRBV25-1,CASTEGGRANSPLHF
TRBJ2-3,TRBV6-6,CASSPPGSTDTQYF
TRBJ2-5,TRBV20-1,CSARAGGLETQYF
TRBJ1-3,TRBV29-1,CSVGWSSGNTIYF
TRBJ2-6,TRBV19,CASSPGGALSGANVLTF
TRBJ1-1,TRBV10-3,CATRANTEAFF
TRBJ2-3,TRBV20-1,CSASAYASTDTQYF
TRBJ2-7,TRBV20-1,CSARRTGKYEQYF
TRBJ2-7,TRBV20-1,CSASGHNYYEQYF
TRBJ2-3,TRBV2,CASRGQGMETDTQYF
TRBJ1-1,TRBV18,CASSPALNTEAFF
TRBJ2-5,TRBV5-4,CASSLRLAGGPEETQYF
TRBJ2-7,TRBV11-1,CASSRAQGSYEQYF
TRBJ2-7,TRBV20-1,CSARRQANYEQYF
TRBJ1-1,TRBV7-6,CASTQGGSGNTEAFF
TRBJ2-5,TRBV6-6,CASMEGGETQYF
TRBJ1-5,TRBV10-3,CAISEQRGDNQPQHF
TRBJ2-1,TRBV12-3/TRBV12-4,CASRASGSYNEQFF
TRBJ1-1,TRBV5-4,CASSSTGTEAFF
TRBJ1-5,TRBV2,CASTSDRRNQPQHF
TRBJ2-7,TRBV23-1,CASSQSGEGYISYEQYF
TRBJ2-1,TRBV30,CAWSVVRLPYNEQFF
TRBJ1-2,TRBV15,CATSRDKWGQAVYGYTF
TRBJ2-7,TRBV12-3/TRBV12-4,CASSYARQLEYF
TRBJ1-2,TRBV5-6,CASSLGDRGLSYGYTF
TRBJ2-7,TRBV4-1,CASSQGHGGTGVLEQYF
TRBJ2-3,TRBV7-9,CASSFDRRDTQYF
TRBJ2-1,TRBV2,CASSVAGPSSYNEQFF
TRBJ1-1,TRBV30,CAWKRGNTEAFF
TRBJ1-2,TRBV6-1,CAISLRGDHYGYTF
TRBJ2-7,TRBV12-5,CASGWGQGAYEQYF